A selection of T cell receptor beta chains follows, all from one sample in a study of T cells in localized non-small cell lung cancer. Using immunoSEQ multiplex PCR, the repertoire was profiled, and TCRdb retains in-frame clones only, with some absent. The sample lists approximately 28,000 clones; 92% were seen once. Sequenced material: peripheral blood mononuclear cells, taken before any cancer treatment. Receptor source: a woman aged 35 to 75 with stage III lung adenocarcinoma. Both conserved end residues are part of each CDR3. The order of the fields is CDR3 DNA, CDR3 protein, V gene, D gene, clone size, J gene. D genes are given only for firm matches. Clone size appears in some rows only: once, few, many, or a class for an expanded clone.

TGTGCCAGCTCACCGGGGACAGGGGGGAGCGAGCAGTACTTC	CASSPGTGGSEQYF	TRBV18	TRBD1	NA	TRBJ2-7
TGCGCCAGCAGCTCGACACAGGGGACTGGGGCCAACGTCCTGACTTTC	CASSSTQGTGANVLTF	TRBV5-1	TRBD1	NA	TRBJ2-6
TGTGCCAGCTCAGGGACAGGGCCTAGAAAACTGTTTTTT	CASSGTGPRKLFF	TRBV7-2	TRBD1	NA	TRBJ1-4
TGCGCCAGCAGACAAGATATTGGAAGAAATCAGCCCCAGCATTTT	CASRQDIGRNQPQHF	TRBV4-1	NA	NA	TRBJ1-5
TGTGCCTCGGGGGGGACCGGGGAGCTGTTTTTT	CASGGTGELFF	TRBV10-3	TRBD2	NA	TRBJ2-2
TGTGCCAGCTCACCCGCGGGTTCCTACAATGAGCAGTTCTTC	CASSPAGSYNEQFF	TRBV18	NA	NA	TRBJ2-1
TGTGCCAGCAGCTTAGGAACGGGGAAATCCTACAATGAGCAGTTCTTC	CASSLGTGKSYNEQFF	TRBV7-8	NA	once	TRBJ2-1
TGTGTCCGTACTGTTCCCTACGAGCAGTACTTC	CVRTVPYEQYF	TRBV11-1	NA	NA	TRBJ2-7
TGTGCCAGCAGCGTAGGGACTAGCACTGAGCAGTTCTTC	CASSVGTSTEQFF	TRBV9	TRBD2	NA	TRBJ2-1
TGTGCCAGCAGTCCTCGGCCGAGAGACGAGCAGTTCTTC	CASSPRPRDEQFF	TRBV6-6	NA	NA	TRBJ2-1
TGTGCCAGCAGTTACTCGGGCAGTCCCGAGCAGTACTTC	CASSYSGSPEQYF	TRBV6-5	NA	NA	TRBJ2-7
TGTGCCAGCAGCCCCAGACTAGCGGGAGAGGTAAACAATGAGCAGTTCTTC	CASSPRLAGEVNNEQFF	TRBV7-2	TRBD2	NA	TRBJ2-1
TGTGCCAGCAGCGTAACATCCAGCCCTAACTATGGCTACACCTTC	CASSVTSSPNYGYTF	TRBV9	NA	once	TRBJ1-2
TGCGCCAGCAGCCAAATCGGGACAGTTAGATCCTACAATGAGCAGTTCTTC	CASSQIGTVRSYNEQFF	TRBV4-1	TRBD1	NA	TRBJ2-1
TGTGCCAGCAGCTTTACTCTAGCGGGAGGGTGGAATGAGCAGTTCTTC	CASSFTLAGGWNEQFF	TRBV7-8	TRBD2	NA	TRBJ2-1
TGCGCCAGCAGCCTTCGGACTAGCTCCTACAATGAGCAGTTCTTC	CASSLRTSSYNEQFF	TRBV4-1	TRBD2	few	TRBJ2-1
TGTGCCAGCAGTTACTCACAGGGGTTCGTGAACACTGAAGCTTTCTTT	CASSYSQGFVNTEAFF	TRBV6-5	TRBD1	NA	TRBJ1-1
TGTGCCAGCAGCTTAGGCTTGACATCCTATAATTCACCCCTCCACTTT	CASSLGLTSYNSPLHF	TRBV7-9	NA	NA	TRBJ1-6
TGTGCCAGCAGCCCGCGGGTCTCTGGGGCCAACGTCCTGACTTTC	CASSPRVSGANVLTF	TRBV5-8	NA	NA	TRBJ2-6
TGTGCCAGCAGTGGAGATACGCAGTATTTT	CASSGDTQYF	TRBV6-4	NA	NA	TRBJ2-3
TGCGCCAGCAGCTCGAGACAGGGGGGGACTGAAGCTTTCTTT	CASSSRQGGTEAFF	TRBV5-1	TRBD1	NA	TRBJ1-1
TGCGCCAGCAGTGTAGAGGACACAACTAATGAAAAACTGTTTTTT	CASSVEDTTNEKLFF	TRBV10-2	NA	NA	TRBJ1-4
TGTGCCAGCAGCTTGATGGTTAATAGCAATCAGCCCCAGCATTTT	CASSLMVNSNQPQHF	TRBV5-5	NA	once	TRBJ1-5
TGTGCCAGCGTGGGGGAGACCCAGTACTTC	CASVGETQYF	TRBV6-6	NA	NA	TRBJ2-5
TGTGCCAGCAGTGAATTGGGACAGCATCAAGAGACCCAGTACTTC	CASSELGQHQETQYF	TRBV25-1	TRBD1	NA	TRBJ2-5
TGTGCCAGCTCACCCGGGGCTAGCTGGTACGAGCAGTACTTC	CASSPGASWYEQYF	TRBV18	NA	NA	TRBJ2-7
TGCAGTGCTAGTGGACAGGGTGTAACTTTCTTT	CSASGQGVTFF	TRBV20-1	TRBD1	NA	TRBJ1-1
TGCGCCAGCAGCTTGGGACTAGCGGTTAGCTCCTACAATGAGCAGTTCTTC	CASSLGLAVSSYNEQFF	TRBV5-1	TRBD2	NA	TRBJ2-1
TGTGCCAGCCTTAGGGGACAGAACTACAATGAGCAGTTCTTC	CASLRGQNYNEQFF	TRBV2	TRBD1	NA	TRBJ2-1
TGTGCCAGCAGCTCGCACAGGGCTGGCTACACCTTC	CASSSHRAGYTF	TRBV13	NA	NA	TRBJ1-2
TGCAGCGCCGGGGGTCTAGAGCATGGCTACACCTTC	CSAGGLEHGYTF	TRBV29-1	NA	NA	TRBJ1-2
TGTGCCAGTACTCCCGGACCTCAGGAGGGAAACACCATATATTTT	CASTPGPQEGNTIYF	TRBV19	NA	NA	TRBJ1-3
TGTGCCAGCAGCCCCTCCCTGGGGACCATATATTTT	CASSPSLGTIYF	TRBV7-6	NA	NA	TRBJ1-3
TGTGCCAGCAGCTTAACAAAAAAAGTGGGTTACAATGAGCAGTTCTTC	CASSLTKKVGYNEQFF	TRBV7-9	NA	NA	TRBJ2-1
TGTGCCAGCAGCGTAGTCGGGGGGGGCCCCAATGAGCAGTTCTTC	CASSVVGGGPNEQFF	TRBV9	TRBD2	once	TRBJ2-1
TGTGCCACCAGCAGACTCGAGCTCAGCTCCTACAATGAGCAGTTCTTC	CATSRLELSSYNEQFF	TRBV15	NA	NA	TRBJ2-1
TGCGCCAGCAGCCAAGAACCAGGGGGCAATCAGCCCCAGCATTTT	CASSQEPGGNQPQHF	TRBV4-1	NA	NA	TRBJ1-5
TGTGCCAGCAGCCGACGAGTAGGGGGGCAAGATACGCAGTATTTT	CASSRRVGGQDTQYF	TRBV7-9	NA	NA	TRBJ2-3
TGTGCCAGTAGTATGGCATATCAAGAGACCCAGTACTTC	CASSMAYQETQYF	TRBV19	NA	NA	TRBJ2-5